These T cell receptor beta chains were read from a single sample in a study of radiotherapy plus CTLA-4 blockade in lung cancer. Only in-frame clones appear in the TCRdb table, and some are missing; sequencing was by immunoSEQ multiplex PCR. This table has 40,000 to 50,000 clones, 73% appearing once. The source material was peripheral blood, sampled from a patient treated with radiotherapy plus ipilimumab. These receptors were obtained from a human donor with non-small cell lung cancer who had a complete response to radiotherapy plus ipilimumab. The CDR3 runs from the conserved cysteine through the conserved F or W. A D gene is named only where the DNA matches it firmly. Clone size is given for some rows only: seen once, a few or many times, or a class if the clone is expanded.

clone_size | j_call | d_call | v_call | cdr3_aa | cdr3_nt
- | TRBJ2-1 | TRBD1 | TRBV6-1 | CASSEKGGFARNEQFF | TGTGCCAGCAGCGAAAAAGGGGGCTTCGCCCGAAATGAGCAGTTCTTC
- | TRBJ2-7 | TRBD1 | TRBV5-4 | CASGDRGLYEQYF | TGTGCCAGCGGGGACAGGGGGCTCTACGAGCAGTACTTC
- | TRBJ2-3 | TRBD1 | TRBV27 | CASSTRTGPDTQYF | TGTGCCAGCAGTACCCGGACAGGCCCAGATACGCAGTATTTT
- | TRBJ1-1 | - | TRBV5-4 | CASSLREGGRTEAFF | TGTGCCAGCAGCTTGCGTGAGGGAGGTAGGACTGAAGCTTTCTTT
once | TRBJ1-6 | - | TRBV28 | CASSRHQSSYNSPLHF | TGTGCCAGCAGTCGACACCAGAGCTCCTATAATTCACCCCTCCACTTT
- | TRBJ2-7 | - | TRBV6-5 | CASRLQGSSYEQYF | TGTGCCAGCCGCTTACAGGGAAGCTCCTACGAGCAGTACTTC
- | TRBJ2-1 | - | TRBV7-3 | CASSPRTPASYNEQFF | TGTGCCAGCAGCCCAAGGACTCCCGCCTCCTACAATGAGCAGTTCTTC
- | TRBJ2-1 | - | TRBV11-3 | CASSLGGHNNEQFF | TGTGCCAGCAGCTTAGGCGGGCATAACAATGAGCAGTTCTTC
few | TRBJ2-2 | - | TRBV18 | CASSRKTGNTGELFF | TGTGCCAGCTCACGAAAGACAGGGAACACCGGGGAGCTGTTTTTT
- | TRBJ2-1 | TRBD2 | TRBV5-1 | CASSRLAGAYNEQFF | TGCGCCAGCAGTAGGCTAGCGGGAGCCTACAATGAGCAGTTCTTC
- | TRBJ1-5 | - | TRBV19 | CASSMAANQPQHF | TGTGCCAGTAGTATGGCTGCTAATCAGCCCCAGCATTTT
few | TRBJ1-4 | - | TRBV18 | CASSSARYSEKLFF | TGTGCCAGCTCATCCGCCCGCTACTCGGAAAAACTGTTTTTT
few | TRBJ2-1 | - | TRBV6-6 | CATRETGHNEQFF | TGTGCCACTCGAGAGACAGGCCACAATGAGCAGTTCTTC
once | TRBJ2-2 | - | TRBV7-3 | CASSLTTRVSGELFF | TGTGCCAGCAGCTTAACAACCAGGGTATCCGGGGAGCTGTTTTTT
- | TRBJ2-7 | - | TRBV30 | CAWSAGTYEQYF | TGTGCCTGGAGTGCAGGGACCTACGAGCAGTACTTC
- | TRBJ2-6 | TRBD1 | TRBV7-8 | CASSSVGGSYGANVLTF | TGTGCCAGCAGTTCGGTAGGGGGCTCGTATGGGGCCAACGTCCTGACTTTC
- | TRBJ1-2 | TRBD1 | TRBV9 | CASSPERGQGARGYGYTF | TGTGCCAGCAGTCCCGAAAGGGGACAGGGGGCGCGAGGCTATGGCTACACCTTC
- | TRBJ2-7 | TRBD1 | TRBV7-9 | CASSLRDRSYEQYF | TGTGCCAGCAGCTTACGGGACAGGTCCTACGAGCAGTACTTC
few | TRBJ1-4 | - | TRBV5-4 | CASSLWGGTNEKLFF | TGTGCCAGCAGCTTGTGGGGGGGTACTAATGAAAAACTGTTTTTT
- | TRBJ1-1 | - | TRBV18 | CASSPASSGTEAFF | TGTGCCAGCTCACCAGCCAGCTCGGGGACTGAAGCTTTCTTT
- | TRBJ1-1 | TRBD1 | TRBV6-5 | CASSLGTGETEAFF | TGTGCCAGCAGTCTCGGGACAGGGGAAACTGAAGCTTTCTTT
- | TRBJ1-5 | - | TRBV4-1 | CASSQDTGTLYQPQHF | TGCGCCAGCAGCCAAGACACCGGGACACTCTATCAGCCCCAGCATTTT
- | TRBJ2-7 | - | TRBV6-1 | CASSPSHRAYEQYF | TGTGCCAGCAGTCCATCTCACAGGGCCTACGAGCAGTACTTC
- | TRBJ1-4 | - | TRBV28 | CASRSYLRGGVIEKLFF | TGTGCCAGCAGATCCTATTTGCGAGGGGGGGTTATAGAAAAACTGTTTTTT
- | TRBJ2-7 | - | TRBV6-6 | CASSYGAGVAYEQYF | TGTGCCAGCAGTTACGGCGCAGGGGTGGCCTACGAGCAGTACTTC
- | TRBJ1-1 | - | TRBV18 | CASSPPGQLNTEAFF | TGTGCCAGCTCACCACCGGGCCAGTTGAACACTGAAGCTTTCTTT
- | TRBJ1-5 | TRBD1 | TRBV2 | CASHFDRGGNQPQHF | TGTGCCAGCCACTTCGACAGGGGCGGCAATCAGCCCCAGCATTTT
- | TRBJ1-5 | - | TRBV30 | CAWSEQSNQPQHF | TGTGCCTGGAGTGAACAGAGCAATCAGCCCCAGCATTTT
- | TRBJ2-1 | TRBD2 | TRBV7-9 | CASSLPPLAATRNEQFF | TGTGCCAGCAGCTTACCCCCACTAGCGGCGACGCGCAATGAGCAGTTCTTC
medium-sized | TRBJ1-3 | - | TRBV30 | CAWSGSGYTIYF | TGTGCCTGGAGCGGATCGGGGTACACCATATATTTT
- | TRBJ2-5 | TRBD2 | TRBV9 | CASSVGVTSGKETQYF | TGTGCCAGCAGCGTAGGAGTGACTAGCGGTAAAGAGACCCAGTACTTC
few | TRBJ2-7 | TRBD1 | TRBV28 | CASSNRGQSSYEQYF | TGTGCCAGCAGTAACAGGGGGCAGAGCTCCTACGAGCAGTACTTC
- | TRBJ1-5 | - | TRBV5-8 | CASSLTPGWSNQPQHF | TGTGCCAGCAGCTTGACCCCGGGGTGGAGCAATCAGCCCCAGCATTTT
- | TRBJ1-1 | TRBD1 | TRBV7-9 | CASTIQGAESEAFF | TGTGCCAGCACGATACAGGGGGCGGAAAGTGAAGCTTTCTTT
- | TRBJ2-7 | - | TRBV19 | CASSTLGVASYEQYF | TGTGCCAGTAGTACCTTGGGAGTGGCCTCCTACGAGCAGTACTTC
- | TRBJ2-1 | - | TRBV18 | CASSPPGVRYNEQFF | TGTGCCAGCTCACCACCGGGAGTACGTTACAATGAGCAGTTCTTC
- | TRBJ1-1 | - | TRBV7-9 | CASSQQGGNTEAFF | TGTGCCAGCAGCCAACAGGGTGGGAACACTGAAGCTTTCTTT
once | TRBJ2-1 | TRBD2 | TRBV4-2 | CASSQEREARREQFF | TGTGCCAGCAGCCAAGAGCGGGAGGCCCGTCGTGAGCAGTTCTTC
- | TRBJ2-7 | - | TRBV28 | CASAINSKQYF | TGTGCCAGCGCTATCAACAGTAAGCAGTACTTC
few | TRBJ2-7 | TRBD2 | TRBV30 | CAWRPLAGGPGEQYF | TGTGCCTGGAGACCCTTAGCGGGAGGGCCTGGCGAGCAGTACTTC
- | TRBJ1-3 | - | TRBV15 | CATRADVTGNTIYF | TGTGCCACCAGAGCGGACGTTACTGGAAACACCATATATTTT
once | TRBJ2-7 | TRBD1 | TRBV30 | CAWSVSARGTEQYF | TGTGCCTGGAGTGTGAGTGCCAGGGGGACCGAGCAGTACTTC
few | TRBJ1-2 | - | TRBV10-3 | CAISGTGYLGYTF | TGTGCCATCAGCGGTACAGGGTATCTGGGCTACACCTTC
few | TRBJ2-1 | - | TRBV10-3 | CAISESFRNEQFF | TGTGCCATCAGTGAGTCATTTCGCAATGAGCAGTTCTTC